This T cell receptor beta chain emerged from a study of response to subunit inactivated influenza vaccine. Germline V lookup: CDR1 SGHTA, CDR2 FQGNSA. J was trimmed by 8 bases and V by 1 base; bases with no gene match: 12. CDR3 size: 17 residues. TCRdb redid the calling of the RT-PCR reads with MiXCR, one entry per CDR3 protein. The table lists 650,000 to 800,000 distinct CDR3 sequences, approximately 14% of them singletons. The V call is TRBV7-2, the J call TRBJ2-1; 9 bases are shared with TRBD2. The sequence was collected from a man in his fifties or sixties who received an inactivated influenza vaccine. The sample in question was PBMCs from blood, obtained approximately 15 days before vaccination. This CDR3 reads CASSLVVAGEVPYEQFF. The CDR3, as DNA: TGTGCCAGCAGCTTAGTAGTAGCGGGAGAGGTTCCGTATGAGCAGTTCTTC.